This TCR beta chain was identified in a study of blood T cell repertoires in COVID-19. For the study at large: Samples taken during acute and convalescent COVID-19 were collected in the United States, Italy and Spain. T cells, B-cell-depleted T cells, or PBMCs supplied cDNA or gDNA.

The germline V gene encodes CDR1 SEHNR and CDR2 FQNEAQ (reference sequence). The CDR3 sequence is 16 residues long. Trimming took off 0 bases at V and 0 bases at J, with 10 bases between the two ends. Original processing notes: Amplifying reference gene primers gave estimates of nucleated cell counts. Some clones are missing from TCRdb's copy, which holds only in-frame ones; the method was immunoSEQ multiplex PCR. The V and J calls and clone size were taken over from that table, and D and trimming were inferred from the DNA. The data show roughly 25,000 clones, approximately 85% seen once. The chain carries TRBV7-9 and TRBJ2-3, with D maybe TRBD2 (5 bases). The TCR originated in a human donor in a cohort sampled during active COVID-19. The sequenced sample was peripheral blood. The CDR3 region is CASSLAPSLSTDTQYF. CDR3 bases: TGTGCCAGCAGCTTAGCCCCTAGCTTAAGCACAGATACGCAGTATTTT.